Detailed here is one TCR beta chain. The data were obtained in a study of blood T cell repertoires in COVID-19. The germline V gene has CDR1 SNHLY and CDR2 FYNNEI. Trimming removed 2 bases at V and 4 bases at J, with 11 bases between. The CDR3 has 14 residues. Clones were read by immunoSEQ multiplex PCR, and TCRdb kept only the in-frame ones, dropping some. Altogether some 180,000 clones are present, 70% to 80% being singletons, with the ten largest covering just over 8.5%. The specimen was peripheral blood. J is TRBJ1-1 and V is TRBV2; D ambiguous. The clonotype was recovered from a woman in her 50s with active or convalescent COVID-19. The chain's CDR3 is CASSEPQVGTEAFF. CDR3 sequence (DNA): TGTGCCAGCAGTGAACCTCAGGTCGGCACTGAAGCTTTCTTT. The full variable domain, completed using reference TRBV2 and TRBJ1-1, is EPEVTQTPSHQVTQMGQEVILRCVPISNHLYFYWYRQILGQKVEFLVSFYNNEISEKSEIFDDQFSVERPDGSNFTLKIRSTKLEDSAMYFCASSEPQVGTEAFFGQGTRLTVV.